Listed here are 29 T cell receptor beta chains from one sample, sequenced in a study of cytomegalovirus exposure and HLA in healthy donors. In the PCR, 60 Vbeta and 13 Jbeta primers were used. Method: immunoSEQ multiplex PCR; TCRdb's copy keeps in-frame clones and lacks some. The sample lists roughly 110,000 clones, around three quarters seen once, with 2.5% to 3% in the top ten. Sequencing used PBMCs. Every receptor here comes from a woman between 18 and 30 years old in good health and CMV-seropositive.

This chain joins TRBV9 and TRBJ2-7, with TRBD2 matching 11 bases. The V gene's germline CDR1 is SGDLS and CDR2 YYNGEE. V shed 3 bases and J 0 bases; nucleotides not matched to a gene: 5. The CDR3 length is 16 residues. CDR3 protein: CASSGASGRTSYEQYF. The CDR3, as DNA: TGTGCCAGCAGCGGAGCTAGCGGGAGGACCTCCTACGAGCAGTACTTC.

The chain recombines TRBV6-5 with TRBJ2-3; D is ambiguous. Per germline, CDR1 MNHEY and CDR2 SVGAGI. V lost 5 bases, J lost 2 bases, and 8 bases lay in between. The CDR3 contains 13 residues. CDR3 residues: CASSVQNTDTQYF. The CDR3 nucleotides read TGTGCCAGCAGTGTACAGAACACAGATACGCAGTATTTT.

The gene calls are TRBV5-1 and TRBJ1-5; TRBD1 matches 9 bases. Germline V gene sequence: CDR1 SGHRS, CDR2 YFSETQ. Losses at the gene ends were 4 bases for V and 6 bases for J; bases not matched to a gene: 5. CDR3 size: 14 residues. CDR3 region: CASSLGQGGQPQHF. In DNA, the CDR3 is TGCGCCAGCAGCCTGGGACAGGGAGGTCAGCCCCAGCATTTT. The full variable domain, its missing parts supplied by reference TRBV5-1 and TRBJ1-5, is KAGVTQTPRYLIKTRGQQVTLSCSPISGHRSVSWYQQTPGQGLQFLFEYFSETQRNKGNFPGRFSGRQFSNSRSEMNVSTLELGDSALYLCASSLGQGGQPQHFGDGTRLSIL.

This chain links TRBV23-1 with TRBJ2-7; D gene ambiguous. TRBV23-1 falls under the ORF class, with uncertain function. The CDR3 is made up of 15 amino acids. V was shortened by 1 base and J by 7 bases, with 17 bases between the two germline ends. CDR3 sequence reads: CASSQFYRATGEQYF. The CDR3 bases are TGCGCCAGCAGTCAATTTTACAGAGCCACTGGAGAGCAGTACTTC.

Comments on this clone: Other DNA sequences in this specimen translate into the identical CDR3. The chain combines TRBV7-9 with TRBJ1-1, with no clear D. The CDR3 is 14 amino acids. The V gene lost 2 bases and the J gene lost 1 base, with 8 bases spanning the gap. Per the germline V gene, CDR1 is SEHNR and CDR2 is FQNEAQ (reference sequence). CDR3 residues: CASSLSGGNTEAFF. CDR3 bases: TGTGCCAGCAGCTTATCGGGAGGGAACACTGAAGCTTTCTTT.

The V gene is TRBV2, the J gene TRBJ1-1, with 7 bases lining up with TRBD1. There are 14 residues in the CDR3. V trimming: 6 bases; J trimming: 2 bases; junction bases outside the gene matches: 6. Per the germline V gene, CDR1 is SNHLY and CDR2 is FYNNEI. The chain's CDR3 is CASRVGQRNTEAFF. The CDR3, as DNA: TGTGCCAGCAGAGTGGGACAGAGAAACACTGAAGCTTTCTTT.

This clone came up once. The chain is built from TRBV5-1 and TRBJ1-5, with D maybe TRBD1 (5 bases). V dropped 1 base and J dropped 7 bases, with 9 bases sitting between them. This CDR3 comprises 13 residues. CDR1 and CDR2 from the germline V gene are SGHRS and YFSETQ. In nucleotides, the CDR3 is TGCGCCAGCAGCTTGAGCGGGGCACAGCCCCAGCATTTT. This sequence encodes CASSLSGAQPQHF.

V usage is TRBV2 and J usage is TRBJ1-4, with a weak D call TRBD1 (5 bases). The V gene's germline CDR1 is SNHLY and CDR2 FYNNEI. The V end lost 5 bases, the J end lost 4 bases, and 14 bases lay between the germline ends. There are 15 residues in the CDR3. The chain's CDR3 is CASSPETVYNEKLFF. The CDR3 coding sequence is TGTGCCAGCAGTCCAGAGACAGTGTATAATGAAAAACTGTTTTTT. Complete variable domain (other parts from reference TRBV2 and TRBJ1-4): EPEVTQTPSHQVTQMGQEVILRCVPISNHLYFYWYRQILGQKVEFLVSFYNNEISEKSEIFDDQFSVERPDGSNFTLKIRSTKLEDSAMYFCASSPETVYNEKLFFGSGTQLSVL.

Here the CDR3 reads CASSYRLGARTQYF. The CDR3 DNA is TGTGCCAGCAGTTACCGGTTGGGGGCTAGGACCCAGTACTTC. The chain has TRBV6-5 and TRBJ2-5; tentative D call: TRBD1 (6 bases). The CDR3 sequence is 14 residues long. CDR1 MNHEY and CDR2 SVGAGI come from the germline V gene. Trimming stripped 2 bases from V and 7 bases from J, with 14 bases between.

CDR3 coding DNA: TGTGCCAGCAGTTTACGACTAGCGGGAACCTTCCGTTACTCCTACGAGCAGTACTTC. Its translation is CASSLRLAGTFRYSYEQYF. The chain recombines TRBV27 with TRBJ2-7; the match to TRBD2 covers 11 bases. The CDR3 consists of 19 residues. With V trimmed by 2 bases and J by 0 bases, 12 bases remained unmatched. Germline lookup yields CDR1 MNHEY and CDR2 SMNVEV (reference sequence).

The chain couples TRBV25-1 to TRBJ2-1; 10 nucleotides align to TRBD2. Germline CDR1 is MGHDK and CDR2 is SYGVNS. The CDR3 extends over 16 amino acids. V lost 4 bases, J lost 7 bases, and 10 bases stayed unmatched. CDR3 nucleotides: TGTGCCAGCAGTGCCGCCGGAGCGGGAGGGCCGAATGAGCAGTTCTTC. It specifies CASSAAGAGGPNEQFF.

J is TRBJ1-2 and V is TRBV27; TRBD1 is a possible D gene (6 bases). CDR1 and CDR2 from the germline V gene are MNHEY and SMNVEV (reference sequence). The CDR3 spans 15 residues. Trimming took off 2 bases at V and 4 bases at J, with 14 bases between the two ends. In DNA form, the CDR3 reads TGTGCCAGCAGTTTAGTTTATGGGACATCCTATGGCTACACCTTC. It codes for CASSLVYGTSYGYTF.

This clone occurred a few times. This chain connects TRBV6-6 to TRBJ2-5; 10 nucleotides agree with TRBD1. The CDR3 runs 13 residues. With 8 bases clipped from V and 2 bases from J, the junction kept 2 bases outside the gene matches. Germline CDR1 reads MNHNY; CDR2 reads SVGAGI (reference sequence). CDR3 in DNA: TGTGCCAGCGACAGGGGGCAACAAGAGACCCAGTACTTC. This encodes CASDRGQQETQYF.

This clone is a singleton in its sample. The V gene is TRBV19, the J gene TRBJ2-6, with TRBD2 identical over 10 bases. Germline CDR1 reads LNHDA; CDR2 reads SQIVND (reference sequence). There are 18 residues in the CDR3. V trimming: 4 bases; J trimming: 1 base; junction bases outside the gene matches: 7. CDR3 DNA sequence: TGTGCCAGTAGTAGTCGGCTAGCGGGAGATTCTGGGGCCAACGTCCTGACTTTC. This gives the protein CASSSRLAGDSGANVLTF. The full variable domain, its missing parts supplied by reference TRBV19 and TRBJ2-6, is DGGITQSPKYLFRKEGQNVTLSCEQNLNHDAMYWYRQDPGQGLRLIYYSQIVNDFQKGDIAEGYSVSREKKESFPLTVTSAQKNPTAFYLCASSSRLAGDSGANVLTFGAGSRLTVL.

J is TRBJ2-1 and V is TRBV7-2, with D tentatively TRBD2 (5 bases). Trimming took 0 bases from V and 4 from J, leaving 16 bases between them. Germline-derived CDR1 and CDR2 are SGHTA and FQGNSA. This CDR3 has 17 amino acids. The CDR3 sequence: CASSLAGEISDYNEQFF. In DNA form, the CDR3 reads TGTGCCAGCAGCTTAGCGGGAGAGATCTCTGATTACAATGAGCAGTTCTTC.

The gene calls are TRBV30 and TRBJ1-1; D is possibly TRBD1 (6 bases). Looked up from germline, CDR1 is GTSNPN and CDR2 is SVGIG (reference sequence). Trimming removed 5 bases from V and 5 bases from J, with 12 bases in between. The CDR3 consists of 12 residues. CDR3 sequence reads: CAWLRGQTEAFF. The CDR3 DNA reads as TGTGCCTGGCTGCGGGGGCAGACTGAAGCTTTCTTT.

This chain joins TRBV5-4 and TRBJ1-4; D gene unclear. The V end was cut by 5 bases, the J end by 0 bases, with 14 bases between. CDR1 is SGHNT and CDR2 is YYREEE in the germline V gene (reference sequence). The CDR3 is made up of 16 amino acids. In DNA, the CDR3 is TGTGCCAGCAGTGACGGCGGGGTAGCAACTAATGAAAAACTGTTTTTT. This encodes CASSDGGVATNEKLFF.

To note about this clone: One end of the junction is discordant with germline, which a read error may explain. V and J are TRBV11-3 and TRBJ2-5; 9 bases are shared with TRBD1. This CDR3 region has 17 residues. Germline loops: CDR1 SGHNT, CDR2 YENEEA. CDR3: CVSSPWDRVGKRETQYF. The CDR3 DNA is TGTGTCAGCAGCCCCTGGGACAGGGTAGGGAAGAGAGAGACCCAGTACTTC.

V and J are TRBV6-5 and TRBJ1-2; D might be TRBD1 (6 bases). Between the trimmed V and J ends, which lost 6 bases and 0 bases, there was a span of 14 bases. The germline V gene has CDR1 MNHEY and CDR2 SVGAGI. The CDR3 is 15 amino acids. The CDR3 reads CASSHDRPPNYGYTF. The CDR3 DNA sequence: TGTGCCAGCAGCCATGACAGGCCGCCTAACTATGGCTACACCTTC.

This rearrangement joins TRBV6-5 to TRBJ1-3; a weak D match, TRBD1 (5 bases). Germline CDR1 and CDR2: MNHEY and SVGAGI. The length of the CDR3 is 15 residues. V dropped 2 bases and J dropped 2 bases, with 10 bases sitting between them. This CDR3 reads CASSYKGHAGNTIYF. CDR3 bases: TGTGCCAGCAGTTACAAGGGGCACGCTGGAAACACCATATATTTT.

The V and J genes are TRBV27 and TRBJ2-5; 7 bases map to TRBD1. The germline V gene encodes CDR1 MNHEY and CDR2 SMNVEV (reference sequence). Germline trimming cut 5 bases from V and 4 bases from J; bases unmatched to any gene: 7. The CDR3 extends over 14 amino acids. CDR3 sequence: CASSPRTGSETQYF. Here the CDR3 DNA reads TGTGCCAGCAGTCCCCGGACAGGTTCAGAGACCCAGTACTTC.

This chain joins TRBV7-6 and TRBJ1-4; tentative D call: TRBD1 (5 bases). Trimming took off 4 bases at V and 7 bases at J, with 13 bases between the two ends. CDR1 and CDR2 (germline): SGHVS, FNYEAQ. This CDR3 spans 14 amino acids. The CDR3 DNA reads TGTGCCAGCAGCTCGACAGTGCTTGGTGAAAAACTGTTTTTT. Translated: CASSSTVLGEKLFF.

The rearrangement uses TRBV2 and TRBJ1-1; D might be TRBD1 (5 bases). Trimming left V 8 bases short and J 4 bases short, with 14 bases between. CDR3 length: 13 amino acids. Germline V gene data show CDR1 as SNHLY and CDR2 as FYNNEI. The CDR3 region is CASLQVLGTEAFF. CDR3 DNA sequence: TGTGCCAGCCTACAGGTCTTAGGCACTGAAGCTTTCTTT.

V gene TRBV19 combines with J gene TRBJ1-5; TRBD1 agrees at 12 bases. The junction had 7 bases not matched to a gene; V was cut back by 4 bases and J by 12 bases. Germline loops: CDR1 LNHDA, CDR2 SQIVND (reference sequence). This CDR3 has 14 residues. CDR3 amino acids: CASSNRDRGQNQHF. The CDR3, as DNA: TGTGCCAGTAGTAACCGGGACAGGGGGCAAAACCAGCATTTT.

This chain connects TRBV7-9 to TRBJ2-5; a possible D gene is TRBD1 (6 bases). The CDR3 sequence is 13 residues long. V was trimmed by 4 bases and J by 4 bases, leaving 10 bases between them. Germline V gene data show CDR1 as SEHNR and CDR2 as FQNEAQ (reference sequence). CDR3 sequence (DNA): TGTGCCAGCAGCTCCAGGGGTCGAGAGACCCAGTACTTC. This translates into CASSSRGRETQYF.

This sequence joins TRBV2 and TRBJ2-3; 14 bases fit TRBD2. Trimming cost V 6 bases and J 6 bases; bases outside gene matches: 8. Germline-derived CDR1 and CDR2 are SNHLY and FYNNEI. The CDR3 covers 16 residues. The CDR3 coding sequence is TGTGCCAGCAGCGGGGGACTAGCGGGAGCGGTGGATACGCAGTATTTT. This encodes CASSGGLAGAVDTQYF.

The V gene is TRBV19, the J gene TRBJ2-7, with TRBD2 identical over 10 bases. The CDR3 loop spans 15 amino acids. The J segment lost 4 bases and the V segment lost 3 bases, leaving 6 bases of the junction unmatched. The germline gives CDR1 LNHDA, CDR2 SQIVND (reference sequence). CDR3 in amino acids: CASSIGLAGAYEQYF. The CDR3 region has the DNA TGTGCCAGTAGTATCGGGCTAGCGGGAGCATACGAGCAGTACTTC. The full variable domain, rest sourced from reference TRBV19 and TRBJ2-7, is DGGITQSPKYLFRKEGQNVTLSCEQNLNHDAMYWYRQDPGQGLRLIYYSQIVNDFQKGDIAEGYSVSREKKESFPLTVTSAQKNPTAFYLCASSIGLAGAYEQYFGPGTRLTVT.

This chain uses TRBV11-3 with TRBJ1-1; TRBD1 matches 7 bases. The CDR3 length is 15 residues. V dropped 6 bases and J dropped 1; count of bases not matched to a gene: 8. Looked up from germline, CDR1 is SGHNT and CDR2 is YENEEA. Here the CDR3 reads CASSSARQGNTEAFF. CDR3 in DNA: TGTGCCAGCAGTTCCGCTAGACAGGGGAACACTGAAGCTTTCTTT.

The chain joins TRBV7-3 to TRBJ2-7, with 8 bases aligning to TRBD2. CDR1 SGHTA and CDR2 FQGTGA come from the germline V gene. This CDR3 spans 18 amino acids. V lost 1 base, J lost 2 bases, and 13 bases stayed unmatched. The DNA for the CDR3 is TGTGCCAGCAGCTTAAGTCACAGTCGGGAGGGTGGGGCCTACGAGCAGTACTTC. Translated, it gives CASSLSHSREGGAYEQYF.